A selection of T cell receptor beta chains follows, all from one sample in a study of T cells in Graves' hyperthyroidism and ophthalmopathy. One entry per CDR3 protein results from TCRdb running MiXCR on the multiplex PCR reads. The sample lists almost 600,000 distinct CDR3 sequences, about half occurring once. The specimen sequenced was peripheral blood or thyroid tissue (not recorded which). The receptor set was obtained from a woman under 30 with Graves' hyperthyroidism. Both conserved end residues are part of each CDR3. Fields, in order: V gene, J gene, D gene, clone size, CDR3 DNA, CDR3 protein. A D gene is named only where the DNA matches it firmly. Size values are once, few and many counts, or a class for expanded clones, and some rows have none.

TRBV13	TRBJ1-3	TRBD1	many	TGTGCCAGCAGCACAGAACAGGGGACTCGAAACACCATATATTTT	CASSTEQGTRNTIYF
TRBV12-5	TRBJ2-5	.	.	TGTGCTAGTGGACGGACCCAAGAGACCCAGTACTTC	CASGRTQETQYF
TRBV2	TRBJ2-1	TRBD2	.	TGTGCCAGGACACTAGCGGGAGTCAGTAATGAGCAGTTCTTC	CARTLAGVSNEQFF
TRBV6-1	TRBJ1-3	.	many	TGTGCCAGCAGTTACGGTATACTAAGCGGCGGAAACACCATATATTTT	CASSYGILSGGNTIYF
TRBV29-1	TRBJ1-2	.	.	TGCAGCGTTGATAGGCGGGGGGACAATGGCTACACCTTC	CSVDRRGDNGYTF
TRBV7-8	TRBJ2-7	.	many	TGTGCCAGCAGCTTAGGGCGCTACGAGCAGTACTTC	CASSLGRYEQYF
TRBV29-1	TRBJ1-1	.	.	TGCAGCTTAGGGGACCGACTAAACGAAGCTTTCTTT	CSLGDRLNEAFF
TRBV20-1	TRBJ2-7	TRBD2	many	TGCAGTGCCTCGGGACTAGCGGGAGTACGTATGTCCTACGAGCAGTACTTC	CSASGLAGVRMSYEQYF
TRBV28	TRBJ2-7	.	few	TGTGCCAGCAGGCAGGGGAGCTATTTCGAGCAGTACTTC	CASRQGSYFEQYF
TRBV15	TRBJ1-1	.	many	TGTGCCACCAGCAGAGAAGGAGGAAAAGAAGCTTTCTTT	CATSREGGKEAFF
TRBV2	TRBJ1-1	TRBD1	many	TGTGCCAGCAGTGCTGGACAGGGGGCCCCTGAAGCTTTCTTT	CASSAGQGAPEAFF
TRBV12-3/TRBV12-4	TRBJ2-7	.	many	TGTGCCAGCACGGCGGCAGGGCCCTCCTACGAGCAGTACTTC	CASTAAGPSYEQYF
TRBV13	TRBJ2-2	.	many	TGTGCCAGCAGCTTCCCGACAGAGCCGAACACCGGGGAGCTGTTTTTT	CASSFPTEPNTGELFF
TRBV9	TRBJ1-6	.	many	TGTGCCAGCAGCGCCCATTCGGGGCGCAGGGATTCACCCCTCCACTTT	CASSAHSGRRDSPLHF
TRBV2	TRBJ1-4	TRBD1	once	TGTGCCAGCAGTCGGGACAGGGAAAATGAAAAACTGTTTTTT	CASSRDRENEKLFF
TRBV27	TRBJ2-7	TRBD2	many	TGTGCCAGCAGCCACCTTAGCGGGAGGTCGAACGAGCAGTACTTC	CASSHLSGRSNEQYF
TRBV7-8	TRBJ1-2	.	many	TGTGCCAGCAGCTTAGGGCCACCCTATGGCTACACCTTC	CASSLGPPYGYTF
TRBV7-2	TRBJ2-5	.	many	TGTGCCAGCAGCCTCTGGGCACAGGTCAACCAAGAGACCCAGTACTTC	CASSLWAQVNQETQYF
TRBV5-8	TRBJ2-7	.	many	TGTGCCAGCAGTCATGGACCCCCCTACGAGCAGTACTTC	CASSHGPPYEQYF
TRBV20-1	TRBJ2-2	.	few	TGCAGTGCCACTATATCCGGGGAGCTGTTTTTT	CSATISGELFF
TRBV20-1	TRBJ2-7	TRBD2	many	TGCAGTGCTCTTTCCGGGACTAGTACCTACGAGCAGTACTTC	CSALSGTSTYEQYF
TRBV29-1	TRBJ2-1	.	few	TGCAGCGTTGTGACTAGTGGCTACAATGAGCAGTTCTTC	CSVVTSGYNEQFF
TRBV6-5	TRBJ1-2	.	many	TGTGCCAGCAGTTACGGGGCAGACCCTAACTATGGCTACACCTTC	CASSYGADPNYGYTF
TRBV7-9	TRBJ2-7	.	many	TGTGCCAGCCGCCCCTCAGCCGCCCTGGTATACGAGCAGTACTTC	CASRPSAALVYEQYF
TRBV15	TRBJ2-1	TRBD1	.	TGTGCCACCAGCTGGGACAGTTCCGAGCAGTTCTTC	CATSWDSSEQFF
TRBV7-9	TRBJ2-7	.	many	TGTGCCAGCAGCCACACCCCCTACGAGCAGTACTTC	CASSHTPYEQYF
TRBV2	TRBJ1-6	TRBD1	once	TGTGCCAGCAGTGAACGGGGACAGTTTAATTCACCCCTCCACTTT	CASSERGQFNSPLHF
TRBV24-1	TRBJ2-2	.	many	TGTGCCACCAGTGGTGTTATTCCGGGAAACACCGGGGAGCTGTTTTTT	CATSGVIPGNTGELFF
TRBV5-1	TRBJ1-2	TRBD1	.	TGCGCCAGCAGCCCCAGGACAGGGGGGAGCTATGGCTACACCTTC	CASSPRTGGSYGYTF
TRBV6-1	TRBJ2-2	.	few	TGTGCCAGCAGACTCTTCGGGATTTTCGCTAACACCGGGGAGCTGTTTTTT	CASRLFGIFANTGELFF
TRBV12-3/TRBV12-4	TRBJ1-2	.	.	TGTGCCAGCAGTTGGACTAGCGGGGCTTATGGCTACACCTTC	CASSWTSGAYGYTF
TRBV5-5	TRBJ2-3	.	.	TGTGCCAGCAGCAATGGAGACCAGCAGGGTGGCACAGATACGCAGTATTTT	CASSNGDQQGGTDTQYF
TRBV6-6	TRBJ2-1	.	few	TGTGCCAGCAGTCCCCTGGGGGGGCAAGAGCAGTTCTTC	CASSPLGGQEQFF
TRBV2	TRBJ1-5	TRBD1	.	TGTGCCAGCAGTGGACCGACAGGGGGCGGTCAGCCCCAGCATTTT	CASSGPTGGGQPQHF
TRBV20-1	TRBJ1-5	.	.	TGCAGTGCGACGACTAGCGGCAAGCCCCAGCATTTT	CSATTSGKPQHF
TRBV4-2	TRBJ1-1	TRBD1	once	TGTGCCAGCTCACCAATTCCTCTCCTTGAGGGACAGCTGAACACTGAAGCTTTCTTT	CASSPIPLLEGQLNTEAFF
TRBV3-1	TRBJ2-2	.	.	TGTGCCAGCAGCCAAGACCTGAGGGAGCTGTTTTTT	CASSQDLRELFF
TRBV10-3	TRBJ1-1	.	.	TGTGCCATCAGTGAGTCCCGACAGGCGAACACTGAAGCTTTCTTT	CAISESRQANTEAFF
TRBV2	TRBJ1-1	TRBD1	.	TGTGCCAGCAGTGAAGCAGGGGGCATGAACACTGAAGCTTTCTTT	CASSEAGGMNTEAFF
TRBV25-1	TRBJ1-6	TRBD1	many	TGTGCCAGCAGTGATCCCGGCAAGGGGGCCAATTCACCCCTCCACTTT	CASSDPGKGANSPLHF